These 19 T cell receptor beta chains share one sample of origin, sequenced in a study of monozygotic twins with inflammatory bowel disease. TCRdb derives one entry per CDR3 protein from the 5' RACE reads, leaving out DNA. The sample holds 350,000 to 550,000 distinct CDR3 sequences. The material sequenced was blood. These receptors were obtained from a human donor with ulcerative colitis or Crohn's disease, or a healthy co-twin of an affected twin (not recorded which).

The chain couples TRBV5-1 to TRBJ2-7; TCRdb proposes TRBD2, but this gene call is untestable without DNA. The CDR3 runs to 16 residues. Germline CDR1 and CDR2: SGHRS and YFSETQ. This CDR3 is CASSSFSGGTAYEQYF.

The V gene is TRBV9, the J gene TRBJ2-2; TCRdb names TRBD1, which stays unverified in the absence of DNA. CDR3 length: 16 amino acids. CDR1 is SGDLS, CDR2 YYNGEE, per germline. CDR3 sequence reads: CASSPLAGTNTGELFF.

J is TRBJ2-1 and V is TRBV6-1; TCRdb's assignment of TRBD1 cannot be checked, as there is no DNA. This CDR3 has 14 residues. Per germline, CDR1 MNHNS and CDR2 SASEGT. Here the CDR3 reads CATPPPGETNEQFF.

The rearrangement uses TRBV7-9 and TRBJ2-1; TCRdb lists TRBD1, though no DNA is available to test this call. This CDR3 is built from 16 residues. The germline V gene has CDR1 SEHNR and CDR2 FQNEAQ (reference sequence). CDR3 sequence reads: CASSLAWAGSYNEQFF.

The V and J genes are TRBV5-1 and TRBJ2-7; the D gene TCRdb calls, TRBD2, cannot be checked with no DNA. This CDR3 is 18 amino acids long. Per germline, CDR1 SGHRS and CDR2 YFSETQ. This chain's CDR3 is CASSPRRLLAGGSYEQYF.

The chain employs TRBV28 and TRBJ2-1. In germline, CDR1 is MDHEN, CDR2 SYDVKM. The CDR3 totals 15 residues. CDR3 loop: CASSPGSVSYNEQFF.

The chain carries TRBV30 and TRBJ2-1; as DNA is missing, the TRBD2 call by TCRdb cannot be tested. The germline V gene encodes CDR1 GTSNPN and CDR2 SVGIG (reference sequence). The CDR3 is made up of 16 amino acids. The CDR3 is CAWSGTRAGENNEQFF.

The chain combines TRBV18 with TRBJ2-5. The CDR3 totals 13 residues. The germline V gene encodes CDR1 KGHSH and CDR2 LQKENI. The CDR3 sequence: CASSLTLQETQYF.

The chain has TRBV29-1 and TRBJ2-4; TCRdb outputs TRBD1, but without DNA this stays unchecked. CDR3 length equals 12 residues. Germline assignment: CDR1 SQVTM and CDR2 ANQGSEA. The CDR3 loop is CSVEFGGHIQYF. Full variable domain (outside the CDR3, taken from reference TRBV29-1 and TRBJ2-4): SAVISQKPSRDICQRGTSLTIQCQVDSQVTMMFWYRQQPGQSLTLIATANQGSEATYESGFVIDKFPISRPNLTFSTLTVSNMSPEDSSIYLCSVEFGGHIQYFGAGTRLSVL.

The gene calls are TRBV5-1 and TRBJ2-2; with no DNA, the TCRdb D assignment of TRBD2 cannot be verified. Germline CDR1 is SGHRS and CDR2 is YFSETQ. The CDR3 extends over 15 amino acids. The CDR3 loop is CASNQRTDGTGELFF.

This chain joins TRBV20-1 and TRBJ2-3; the TCRdb D gene call, TRBD2, has no DNA to confirm it. The CDR3 consists of 17 residues. Germline CDR1 reads DFQATT; CDR2 reads SNEGSKA (reference sequence). The CDR3 region is CSARDPRLAGGRDTQYF.

The chain employs TRBV20-1 and TRBJ2-3; TCRdb indicates TRBD1, and absent DNA this call remains unverified. CDR1 and CDR2 from the germline V gene are DFQATT and SNEGSKA (reference sequence). This CDR3 spans 13 amino acids. The chain's CDR3 is CSAYGQATDTQYF.

The chain joins TRBV9 to TRBJ2-1; TCRdb designates TRBD1, a call that cannot be tested without DNA. Germline V gene lookup returns CDR1 SGDLS and CDR2 YYNGEE. This CDR3 is 17 amino acids long. The CDR3 loop reads CASSVMPGQISYNEQFF.

The V and J genes are TRBV2 and TRBJ1-5; TCRdb reports TRBD1, a call that lacks DNA to check it against. The CDR3 length is 14 residues. Per germline, CDR1 SNHLY and CDR2 FYNNEI. The chain's CDR3 is CASSGDRDNQPQHF.

The chain employs TRBV4-2 and TRBJ2-1; TCRdb outputs TRBD2, but without DNA this stays unchecked. The CDR3 has 15 amino acids. Germline loops: CDR1 LGHNA, CDR2 YNFKEQ. The CDR3 protein is CASSPLAGFDNEQFF.

The J gene is TRBJ1-1, the V gene TRBV6-2 or TRBV6-3. Germline V gene data show CDR1 as MNHEY and CDR2 as SVGEGT. The CDR3 runs to 14 residues. CDR3 region: CASSYSSQHTEAFF.

This rearrangement joins TRBV2 to TRBJ2-2; TCRdb outputs TRBD1, but without DNA this stays unchecked. The CDR3 has 16 residues. Germline V gives CDR1 SNHLY, CDR2 FYNNEI. The CDR3 loop is CASSQTGDANTGELFF.

The chain combines TRBV29-1 with TRBJ1-1. Germline values: CDR1 SQVTM, CDR2 ANQGSEA. The CDR3 runs 14 residues. The CDR3 here is CSVQTTLLNTEAFF.

The V and J genes are TRBV6-1 and TRBJ2-6. The CDR3 consists of 14 residues. CDR1 MNHNS and CDR2 SASEGT come from the germline V gene. CDR3 sequence reads: CACALRSGANVLTF.